This TCR beta chain was recorded in a study of shared clonotypes between healthy human individuals. Cells designated naive CD8 were CD45RO-negative and were positively selected for CCR7, with terminally differentiated effector memory CD45RA+ cells excluded. The repertoire was sequenced with immunoSEQ multiplex PCR; TCRdb's copy has only in-frame clones and lacks some. The sample has about 2.1 million clones, about 94% seen once. The TCR sequence derives from a man between 18 and 29 years old in good health. Some clones in this sample may be carry-over from other donors' samples. Sample: naive CD8+ T cells from PBMCs.

The CDR3 coding sequence is TGCGCCAGCAGCCATCCCGAGTATGGGACAGACGGTTACGAGCAGTACTTC. Residues: CASSHPEYGTDGYEQYF. This rearrangement joins TRBV4-1 to TRBJ2-7; 7 nucleotides match TRBD1. CDR3 size: 17 residues. From germline, CDR1 is MGHRA and CDR2 YSYEKL. V gave up 3 bases and J gave up 4 bases; unmatched junction bases: 15.